This T cell receptor beta chain was recovered during a study of cytomegalovirus exposure and HLA in healthy donors. The germline gives CDR1 MNHNS, CDR2 SASEGT. Trimming shortened V by 6 bases and J by 8 bases, and 16 bases separated the two germline ends. This CDR3 comprises 13 residues. This PCR relied on a set of 60 Vbeta primers and 13 Jbeta primers. TCRdb keeps only in-frame clones here, not all; method: immunoSEQ multiplex PCR. The sample shows about 81,000 clones, around 80% of them seen only once. This chain uses TRBV6-1 with TRBJ1-1; D possibly corresponds to TRBD1 (5 bases). This clonotype was sampled from a man aged 50-60 years in good health and CMV-seropositive. Sequencing input: PBMCs. The CDR3 nucleotides read TGTGCCAGCAGCGACTCAGACAGTCCAGAAGCTTTCTTT. Protein product: CASSDSDSPEAFF.